A single sample gave rise to the 14 T cell receptor beta chains below, sequenced in a study of blood T cell repertoires in COVID-19 (dated by TCRdb to 2020 to 2021). Library creation used the immunoSEQ multiplex PCR assay. Not all clones reach the TCRdb copy of this immuneACCESS table, which keeps in-frame sequences only. Checked studies attribute under half of the gap to unresolved V genes and leave the rest unexplained. A total of around 200,000 clones appear in this sample, approximately 87% of them only once. The ten top clones hold approximately 18% of the sample. Sequenced material: peripheral blood. The source is a person aged 65-85 years with COVID-19, enrolled during active disease.

The genes are TRBV27 and TRBJ1-6, with D perhaps TRBD1 (5 bases). V was clipped by 3 bases and J by 10 bases, with 13 bases between them. This CDR3 is built from 14 residues. The germline gives CDR1 MNHEY, CDR2 SMNVEV (reference sequence). In nucleotides, the CDR3 is TGTGCCAGCAGTTTGATTAGCGGGGCCTCACCCCTCCACTTT. It codes for CASSLISGASPLHF.

The genes are TRBV5-1 and TRBJ1-6; D perhaps matches TRBD1 (5 bases). Trimming removed 5 bases at V and 7 bases at J, with 16 bases between. The CDR3 sequence is 15 residues long. Germline CDR1 and CDR2: SGHRS and YFSETQ. CDR3 in amino acids: CASRFPPQGNSPLHF. CDR3 coding DNA: TGCGCCAGCAGATTTCCCCCGCAGGGAAATTCACCCCTCCACTTT.

This chain uses TRBV6-1 with TRBJ1-3; tentative D call: TRBD1 (5 bases). Germline CDR1 and CDR2: MNHNS and SASEGT. CDR3 length: 15 amino acids. V was pared by 3 bases and J by 4 bases, with 13 bases between. The CDR3 nucleotides are TGTGCCAGCAGTGACGGGGGTACGATCGGAAACACCATATATTTT. This translates into CASSDGGTIGNTIYF.

The rearrangement joins TRBV5-1 to TRBJ1-4; 8 nucleotides line up with TRBD1. Germline V CDR1 and CDR2: SGHRS, YFSETQ. The trim removed 3 bases at V and 8 bases at J, leaving 9 bases unmatched. The CDR3 consists of 15 residues. The CDR3 nucleotides are TGCGCCAGCAGCTACTCGACAGGGGTAGGGGAAAAACTGTTTTTT. It is translated as CASSYSTGVGEKLFF.

This chain connects TRBV7-9 to TRBJ2-1; 7 bases map to TRBD1. CDR3 length: 13 residues. V lost 0 bases to trimming and J lost 15 bases; unmatched junction nucleotides: 8. Germline V lookup: CDR1 SEHNR, CDR2 FQNEAQ (reference sequence). The CDR3 spells CASSLAGTAQMFF. In DNA, the CDR3 is TGTGCCAGCAGCTTAGCGGGGACAGCCCAGATGTTCTTC. Full variable domain (remainder filled in from reference TRBV7-9 and TRBJ2-1): DTGVSQNPRHKITKRGQNVTFRCDPISEHNRLYWYRQTLGQGPEFLTYFQNEAQLEKSRLLSDRFSAERPKGSFSTLEIQRTEQGDSAMYLCASSLAGTAQMFFGPGTRLTVL.

V and J are TRBV7-2 and TRBJ2-5; TRBD2 agrees at 8 bases. The V segment lost 2 bases and the J segment 5 bases; nucleotides outside the gene matches: 10. Germline V gene data show CDR1 as SGHTA and CDR2 as FQGNSA. This CDR3 contains 16 residues. CDR3 residues: CASSLIAAGARETQYF. The CDR3 nucleotides read TGTGCCAGCAGCTTAATAGCAGCGGGGGCAAGGGAGACCCAGTACTTC.

The V and J genes are TRBV3-1 (or the pseudogene TRBV3-2) and TRBJ1-2, with TRBD1 identical over 10 bases. Germline V gene data show CDR1 as LGHDT and CDR2 as YNNKEL (reference sequence). V trimming: 4 bases; J trimming: 7 bases; junction bases outside the gene matches: 15. The length of the CDR3 is 17 residues. As DNA, the CDR3 is TGTGCCAGCAGCCCTGCCGGTCTCGGACAGGGGGATGGTGGCTACACCTTC. It translates to CASSPAGLGQGDGGYTF.

The V and J genes are TRBV6-4 and TRBJ1-1; TRBD1 agrees at 9 bases. Trimming at V came to 4 bases and at J to 2 bases, leaving 2 bases not matched to a gene. The CDR3 contains 14 residues. The V gene's germline CDR1 is MRHNA and CDR2 SNTAGT. The DNA for the CDR3 is TGTGCCAGCAGTGCGACAGGGGGAAACACTGAAGCTTTCTTT. Protein product: CASSATGGNTEAFF.

The chain links TRBV7-2 to TRBJ1-2; TRBD1 is a possible D gene (5 bases). Trimming stripped 2 bases from V and 2 bases from J, with 15 bases between. CDR3 length: 16 amino acids. Germline CDR1 is SGHTA and CDR2 is FQGNSA. The CDR3 DNA follows: TGTGCCAGCAGCTTATCCGGGTGGCCAGGGAACTATGGCTACACCTTC. This codes for CASSLSGWPGNYGYTF.

This chain uses TRBV7-9 with TRBJ1-3, with TRBD1 matching 8 bases. Germline V gives CDR1 SEHNR, CDR2 FQNEAQ (reference sequence). The CDR3 length is 15 residues. The trim removed 2 bases at V and 3 bases at J, leaving 3 bases unmatched. As DNA, the CDR3 is TGTGCCAGCAGCTTACAGGGGGCGCTTGGAAACACCATATATTTT. Its protein product is CASSLQGALGNTIYF. The complete variable domain, with remaining parts taken from reference TRBV7-9 and TRBJ1-3, reads DTGVSQNPRHKITKRGQNVTFRCDPISEHNRLYWYRQTLGQGPEFLTYFQNEAQLEKSRLLSDRFSAERPKGSFSTLEIQRTEQGDSAMYLCASSLQGALGNTIYFGEGSWLTVV.

This clone was detected only once. The chain couples TRBV7-2 to TRBJ1-6; D is unresolved. V lost 0 bases, J lost 4 bases, and 4 bases lay in between. This CDR3 is built from 14 residues. CDR1 SGHTA and CDR2 FQGNSA come from the germline V gene. The DNA of the CDR3 is TGTGCCAGCAGCTTAGCGTTATATAATTCACCCCTCCACTTT. This gives the protein CASSLALYNSPLHF.

The rearrangement uses TRBV28 and TRBJ2-2, with a possible D match to TRBD1 (6 bases). Trimming left V 6 bases short and J 6 bases short, with 11 bases between. The germline V gene has CDR1 MDHEN and CDR2 SYDVKM. CDR3 length: 13 residues. The CDR3 spells CASRSGVPGELFF. The CDR3 DNA sequence: TGTGCCAGCAGGTCAGGGGTACCCGGGGAGCTGTTTTTT.

The genes are TRBV27 and TRBJ2-6; 7 bases align to TRBD1. V lost 5 bases, J lost 0 bases, and 10 bases stayed unmatched. Germline CDR1 and CDR2: MNHEY and SMNVEV (reference sequence). The CDR3 runs to 18 residues. The CDR3 here is CASSPTTGRGSGANVLTF. The DNA for the CDR3 is TGTGCCAGCAGTCCTACGACAGGGCGAGGCTCTGGGGCCAACGTCCTGACTTTC.

The rearrangement links TRBV7-2 to TRBJ2-7; 8 bases align to TRBD1. The germline V gene has CDR1 SGHTA and CDR2 FQGNSA. With V trimmed by 5 bases and J by 1 base, 7 bases remained unmatched. The CDR3 extends over 15 amino acids. DNA for the CDR3: TGTGCCAGCAGCCTTACAGGGGGTATTTCCTACGAGCAGTACTTC. Amino acids: CASSLTGGISYEQYF.